Detailed here is one T cell receptor beta chain. Its binding antigen is unknown. Per-base qualities were not stored, and no clone one base away is much larger. This sample was taken from a study of cytomegalovirus exposure and HLA in healthy donors (dated by TCRdb to 2015 to 2018). About the investigation overall: An earlier analysis of several hundred of the donors reported about 260 Gb of sequence data and 95 million to 130 million unique TCR beta sequences obtained from about 180 million T cells. An early release that covered fewer than 750 HLA-typed donors contained around 300 gigabases of sequencing data and tens of millions of unique TCR sequences. Of the 398 genotyped donors, 65% to 90% fell in the genetic ancestry cluster associated with self-reported Caucasian donors. The study was designed to test whether signatures of past pathogen exposure could be identified by cataloging public T cell receptors. The study profiled the T cell repertoires of hundreds of subjects by immunosequencing and related them to cytomegalovirus serostatus. A separate validation cohort of 90 to 150 different subjects was used in addition to the roughly 700-subject first cohort. High-throughput TCR immunosequencing, statistical association of individual TCRs with disease status, and machine learning were combined to predict cytomegalovirus infection status. A later analysis re-examined previously published TCR beta repertoires from just over 650 donors and added high-resolution HLA genotyping to investigate patterns of TCR occurrence. Rather than drawing on any new phenotypic data, the later analysis identified candidate immune exposures from TCR beta sequences and the way those sequences occurred across donors. In an earlier analysis of 587 of the donors, high-throughput TCR beta sequencing was used to judge whether each TCR beta V gene segment behaved as functional or pseudogenic. Alongside the repertoire data, information on donor age, sex, ethnicity and CMV serostatus was compiled. A later genetic analysis took genome-wide SNP genotypes for about 55% of the 666 donors and used that subset as a discovery cohort. Every repertoire in the discovery cohort had been generated on one and the same sequencing platform. HLA typing covered class I and class II loci at four-digit resolution. The number of typed donors differed by locus: about 629-640 for A, B, C, DRB1 and DQB1; some 500 for DQA1; around 610 for DPA1; and approximately 450 for DPB1. Because of strong linkage in the cohort, roughly five DR-DQ haplotypes were treated as single units for association and clustering. Among a few hundred genotyped donors of the cohort, an average of approximately 250,000 unique TCR beta nucleotide sequences were sequenced per donor, roughly 20% of them non-productive.

In the germline V gene, CDR1 corresponds to SGDLS and CDR2 to YYNGEE. The CDR3 numbers 14 residues from cysteine through phenylalanine. The sequence is cut down to CDR3 DNA, 42 bases in frame from base 1. The V end loses 1 base and the J end loses 0 bases, and a stretch of 8 bases separates them. Summary of the overall study and its limitations: A total of fewer than 200 TCR beta chains were listed by the study as associated with cytomegalovirus. A further reported finding was that TCR beta sequences accurately predicted the HLA-A and HLA-B alleles for most subjects in the first cohort. Several of the top co-occurrence clusters appeared to be linked to parvovirus B19, influenza, CMV and Epstein-Barr virus, according to a later analysis. In a later analysis, TCR association rates were found to vary across HLA loci, with the most associated TCRs seen for DRB1 alleles and the fewest for HLA-C alleles. Some IMGT-functional V segments, including TRBV6-2 and TRBV6-3, could not be distinguished by the 87-base-pair reads and were therefore excluded. In a later analysis, about 17,000 TCR beta sequences were associated with specific HLA alleles at a false discovery rate of 0.05. Compared with equally common non-associated chains, HLA-associated TCR beta chains in a later analysis were more clonally expanded and had lower generation probabilities. Linkage disequilibrium might explain the correlated functional status among segregating V segments, but an unknown experimental factor could not be excluded. This cohort had only TCR beta chains sequenced, and the lack of alpha or paired-chain data limited which features could be detected. A later genetic analysis associated a missense DCLRE1C variant with V-gene and J-gene trimming of TCR beta chains, and an independent cohort replicated the association. When HLA alleles, especially DR and DQ, strongly co-occurred, attributing TCR associations to individual alleles was difficult. Roughly 17 rarely observed V segments, including chromosome 9 orphons, were excluded from the earlier analysis of a few hundred of the donors because counts were too low. Roughly uniform sequencing depth across donors was assumed in presence/absence analyses, although this assumption may not hold. A few of the identified cytomegalovirus-associated TCR beta chains were confirmed in vitro to be specific for cytomegalovirus antigens. Because HLA typing was unavailable for some donors at each locus, only the typed subset was used in association tests. In a later genetic analysis, fewer N-insertions in productive TCRs were reported among donors in an Asian-associated ancestry cluster than the roughly 710-donor mean. The classifier was reported to diagnose cytomegalovirus status with high specificity and sensitivity in both the original cohort and the validation cohort. Across donors, most TCR sequences were observed very rarely, whereas some public TCRs were present in many individuals. A later analysis found that most CMV-associated TCR beta chains appeared HLA-restricted, with HLA associations seemingly driven largely by CMV exposure. The authors suggested that the approach could potentially be extended to other disease states and immunological phenotypes. Broadly in line with IMGT annotations, most TCR beta V segments showed up in productive rearrangements about 87% or about 30% of the time in an earlier analysis of several hundred of the donors. A cluster of highly shared sequence variants was judged likely to represent a technical artifact of the sequencing pipeline. CMV serostatus was the only immune exposure information available for the cohort.

The library came from the immunoSEQ multiplex PCR assay. For the multiplex PCR, a mixture combining 60 forward primers for TCR Vbeta segments and 13 reverse primers for TCR Jbeta segments was used. Amplification of the CDR3 region of rearranged TCR beta genes was performed with a multiplex PCR assay on genomic DNA. On the Illumina HiSeq System, the amplified TCR beta libraries were sequenced as 87-base-pair reads. From the authors' description of their analysis: Across the roughly 640 repertoires, a later analysis counted approximately 83 million unique TCR beta chains, 9 million to 14 million of which were shared by at least two donors. Raw reads were error-corrected and collapsed into unique sequences with a nearest-neighbor algorithm that merged closely related sequences to remove PCR and sequencing errors. V, D and J gene segments were assigned by aligning CDR3 sequences to IMGT reference sequences. For a sequence to be retained, a match of at least six nucleotides was required to both a V gene segment and a J gene segment. Rearrangements were classified as productive when the CDR3 lacked stop codons and remained in frame with V and J, and all other rearrangements were classified as non-productive. Following IMGT convention, CDR3 was defined as the stretch from the second conserved V-encoded cysteine to the conserved J-encoded phenylalanine. Sequences without an unambiguous match to a single V gene segment were excluded from the earlier analysis of approximately 560 of the donors. An earlier analysis of 587 of the donors classified V segments as functional when productive rearrangements were above 56.7% and as segregating when the standard deviation between donors was above 5%. To diagnose cytomegalovirus status from the catalog of TCR beta chain sequences, a statistical classification framework was built. In a later analysis, V and J genes were assigned by comparing TCR nucleotide sequences against IMGT/GENE-DB human TR gene sequences. In a later analysis, CDR3 sequences and most-parsimonious VDJ recombination scenarios were assigned using the TCRdist pipeline. In a later analysis, each TCR beta chain was defined by its CDR3 amino acid sequence together with its V-gene family, and reads without a unique V-gene family were excluded. In a later analysis, 550 to 650 highly shared, low-generation-probability nucleotide sequences were removed to address suspected cross-contamination and a sequencing artifact. In a later analysis, a clonal expansion index for each public chain was calculated from normalized within-repertoire ranks of inferred template counts. A later analysis computed generation probabilities with a VDJ recombination model fitted to out-of-frame rearrangements, and checked the results against IGoR. Hypergeometric tests were used in a later analysis to score TCR-TCR, TCR-HLA and TCR-CMV co-occurrence, with a repertoire-size bias correction applied to the TCR pairs. False discovery rates were estimated in a later analysis by permuting HLA or CMV assignments 20 times. In a later analysis, co-occurring TCRs were grouped using DBSCAN, and TCRdist sequence similarity was added for clustering within HLA-allele-positive subsets. Repertoires with fewer than 30,000 or more than 120,000 public chains were left out of co-occurrence clustering, as were five repertoires with anomalous nucleotide sharing. TCRdb mirrors the immuneACCESS table, restricted to in-frame sequences. Some clones are absent from its copies; in checked studies, under half trace to an unresolved V gene, and the reason for the others is unknown. The V and J calls and clone size are taken from that table; D and trimming were inferred from the DNA. The sample records about 200,000 clones, 80% to 85% of which are singletons. In total, the top ten clones hold roughly 2.5% of the sample.

The cohort was made up of around 720 healthy bone marrow donors. At the time of sampling, every cohort member was nominally healthy, though immune exposures that went unrecorded were likely present. The donor tested CMV seronegative and was one of the 352 seronegative cohort members. Each donor provided a peripheral blood sample, and peripheral blood mononuclear cells were used for TCR beta sequencing. The Qiagen DNeasy Blood Extraction Kit was used to extract genomic DNA from the blood cell samples. Sample: PBMCs. This receptor chain uses TRBV9 and TRBJ2-7; the D gene is possibly TRBD2, with 6 bases matching. This clonotype was obtained from a woman aged 40 to 50 in good health and CMV-seronegative. The DNA reads as follows: TGTGCCAGCAGCGTAATCGGGAGCTCCTACGAGCAGTACTTC. The translation is CASSVIGSSYEQYF.